This note documents a single T cell receptor (beta chain) sequence. Between the trimmed V and J ends, which lost 4 bases and 1 base, there was a span of 19 bases. Germline V CDR1 and CDR2: SGHTA, FQGNSA. This CDR3 has 17 amino acids. The entry originates in a study of blood T cell repertoires in COVID-19. Overall study: Collection of acute and convalescent COVID-19 samples took place in the United States, Italy and Spain. PBMCs, B-cell-depleted T cells, or T cells provided the cDNA or gDNA that made up the material.

Per the original methods: For nucleated cells, counts were estimated from reference gene primer amplification. The protocol was immunoSEQ multiplex PCR, while the TCRdb copy is restricted to in-frame clones and leaves out a portion. V and J calls and clone size are given by that table; D and trimming were obtained from the DNA. The profile shows 6,000 to 7,000 clones, 86% of them singletons. This sequence joins TRBV7-2 and TRBJ1-1; possibly TRBD1 for D (6 bases). Sequenced sample: peripheral blood. This sequence originates from a human donor with active COVID-19. The donor label of this sample is uncertain. The CDR3 nucleotides read TGTGCCAGCAGCTGGGCTGGTGGTGGCAGGGGGAACACTGAAGCTTTCTTT. This encodes CASSWAGGGRGNTEAFF.